This TCR beta chain was obtained from a study of blood T cell repertoires in COVID-19. About the research overall: Samples of COVID-19 (acute and convalescent) were obtained from the United States, Italy and Spain.

In the authors' methods: The assay estimated nucleated cells by amplifying reference gene primers. Produced via immunoSEQ multiplex PCR; TCRdb's table is partial and in-frame only. V, J and clone size are taken as reported in that table, and D and trimming were inferred from the DNA itself. The sample lists under 300,000 clones, around nine tenths seen once, with approximately 2.1% in the top ten. This CDR3 contains 14 residues. From germline, CDR1 is MNHEY and CDR2 SMNVEV (reference sequence). Trimming removed 6 bases from V and 1 base from J, with 13 bases in between. The chain recombines TRBV27 with TRBJ2-7; maybe TRBD2 (7 bases). Input material: peripheral blood. This TCR was recovered from a woman between 40 and 55 years old who had recovered from COVID-19. The DNA for the CDR3 is TGTGCCAGCAGCCGGAGGGGGGGATCCTACGAGCAGTACTTC. Translation: CASSRRGGSYEQYF.